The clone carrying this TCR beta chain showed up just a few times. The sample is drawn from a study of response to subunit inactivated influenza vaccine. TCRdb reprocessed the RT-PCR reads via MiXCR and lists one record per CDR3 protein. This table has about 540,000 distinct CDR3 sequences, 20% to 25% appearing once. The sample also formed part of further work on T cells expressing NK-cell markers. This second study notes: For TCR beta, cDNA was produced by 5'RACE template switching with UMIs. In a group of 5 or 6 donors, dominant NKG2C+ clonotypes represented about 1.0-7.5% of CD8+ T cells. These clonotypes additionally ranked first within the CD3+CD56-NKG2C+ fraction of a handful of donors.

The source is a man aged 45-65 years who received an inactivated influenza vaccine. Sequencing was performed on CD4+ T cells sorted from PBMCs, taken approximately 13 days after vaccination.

In DNA, the CDR3 is TGCAGTGCTCTAGTTCATTCAGATACGCAGTATTTT. This translates into CSALVHSDTQYF. The chain carries TRBV20-1 and TRBJ2-3; D gene unclear. The CDR3 is 12 amino acids. The V end was cut by 5 bases, the J end by 4 bases, with 10 bases between. The germline V gene has CDR1 DFQATT and CDR2 SNEGSKA (reference sequence).